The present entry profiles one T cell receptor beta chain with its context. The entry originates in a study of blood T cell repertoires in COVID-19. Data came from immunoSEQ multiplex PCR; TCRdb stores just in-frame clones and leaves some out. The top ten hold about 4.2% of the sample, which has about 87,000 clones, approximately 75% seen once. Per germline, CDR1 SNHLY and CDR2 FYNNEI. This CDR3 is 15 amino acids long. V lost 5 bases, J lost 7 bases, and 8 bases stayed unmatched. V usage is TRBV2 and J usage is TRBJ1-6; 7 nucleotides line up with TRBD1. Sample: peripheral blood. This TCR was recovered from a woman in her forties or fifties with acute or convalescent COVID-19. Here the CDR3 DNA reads TGTGCCAGCAGTAGAATGGACAGGCTCAATTCACCCCTCCACTTT. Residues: CASSRMDRLNSPLHF. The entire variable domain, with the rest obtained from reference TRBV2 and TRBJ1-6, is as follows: EPEVTQTPSHQVTQMGQEVILRCVPISNHLYFYWYRQILGQKVEFLVSFYNNEISEKSEIFDDQFSVERPDGSNFTLKIRSTKLEDSAMYFCASSRMDRLNSPLHFGNGTRLTVT.